This T cell receptor beta chain was sequenced in a study of shared clonotypes between healthy human individuals (dated by TCRdb to 2018 to 2020). About the investigation overall: The cohort comprised a couple of women and a few men aged 18 to 49 years. Leukapheresis yielded between about 0.94 and 9.5 billion PBMCs per donor. To increase sequencing depth and limit assay-specific biases, different laboratories used diverse techniques to prepare libraries and sequence TCR repertoires. To estimate repertoire size and how much clonotype sharing occurs between individuals, the study deeply sequenced the blood TCR repertoires of a handful of healthy adults. For each donor, CD4 naive and CD4 memory were each run on three plates, CD8 naive on two plates, and CD8 memory on one plate.

Using the deep immunoSEQ assay, TCR CDR3 regions were amplified from genomic DNA by multiplex PCR. Genomic DNA extracted from each cell subset was distributed evenly over all wells of several immunoSEQ 96-well plates, and each plate served as one replicate. For sorted subsets, about 210 ng of genomic DNA, equivalent to around 31,000 T cell genomes, went into each replicate PCR. Purified libraries were measured with a Qubit 3.0 fluorometer, size-checked on a Bioanalyzer 2100, and measured again with the KAPA Library Quantification kit. A separate single-read 150-cycle Illumina NextSeq 550 flow cell was used to sequence each immunoSEQ 96-well plate. On the authors' methods: Because the immunoSEQ output held only junctional sequences and lacked quality scores, the filtering could not match the filtering applied to full-length reads. Sequences were annotated with PyIR, a Python wrapper for IgBLAST v1.9, using IMGT germline references to assign V/J genes and CDR3. Reads were filtered out if the reads had weak V/J assignments (E-value above 1e-6), no CDR3, stop codons, out-of-frame junctions, or ambiguous translated residues. V3J clonotypes were defined as sequences sharing the same inferred V gene, J gene, and CDR3 amino acid sequence. To compute the percentage overlap between repertoires, the number of shared unique clonotypes was divided by the size of the smaller repertoire. Repertoire richness was assessed with RTK rarefaction, the Chao1 estimator, and Recon v2.1 estimates of unobserved clonotypes. Generation probabilities for all TCRbeta clonotypes obtained by the gDNA method from a handful of donors were computed using OLGA. TCRdb limited this immuneACCESS table to in-frame rearrangements with V and J called. A share of clones is missing; checked studies link under half to unresolved V genes, and the rest is unexplained. V, J and clone size derive from that table, while D and trimming were established from the DNA sequence. This sample is represented by a few million clones; approximately 93% of them were singletons. The ten largest clones represent about 0.41% of the sample.

For this clone: No cognate antigen has been identified for it. Per-base quality was not reported, and no clone a single base away is much larger than it.

Donors were healthy HIV-negative adults with no recently reported acute infections or vaccinations. Every donor was a Caucasian adult residing in Nashville, Tennessee, USA. CD4+ T cells were enriched by magnetic negative selection, after which naive cells were positively selected on CD45RA and the negative fraction was taken as the memory subset. Blood was collected by leukapheresis, and PBMCs were isolated by Ficoll-Histopaque density gradient centrifugation and then cryopreserved in liquid nitrogen vapor phase. Analytical flow cytometry was used to check the purity and quantity of each magnetically sorted T cell population. Genomic DNA was isolated from each sorted fraction and quantified by UV absorbance on a Nanodrop 2000c. V is clipped by 3 bases and J by 2 bases, and the sequence between their germline boundaries is 20 bases long. Sequences PRHDT (CDR1) and FYEKMQ (CDR2) are obtained from the germline V gene (reference sequence). The CDR3 runs 17 residues from the cysteine to the phenylalanine. Only the CDR3 DNA stays, 51 bases, in frame from base 1.

Beyond this particular receptor, the publication reports: When several donors were compared, the shared fraction of clonotypes was about 5.5% for naive CD4, 3% to 4% for naive CD8, more than 2% for memory CD4, and 0.35% to 0.4% for memory CD8. Estimated clonotype richness was generally larger for naive than for memory subsets. Compared with non-shared clonotypes, clonotypes shared by all four sorted-subset donors had higher generation probabilities. Because the study included only a small number of donors, the genetic and exposure-history diversity represented was limited. Only blood was sampled, and tissue TCR repertoires likely differ from those in blood. Rarefaction of sorted-subset datasets indicated incomplete sequencing despite the large sequencing depth. Pairwise subsampling led to the expectation that sequencing depth would affect the degree of clonotype sharing among donors.

The clonotype originates from a man between 18 and 35 years old in good health. Some clones in this sample may be carry-over from other donors' samples. The chain joins TRBV13 to TRBJ2-7; TRBD2 is a possible D gene, resting on 6 matching bases. The sample comprised naive CD4+ T cells from PBMCs. Taken with the paper, the label for cell subset or site translates to: CD45RA+ positively selected. In nucleotide form, the sequence is TGTGCCAGCAGCTTCGCTAGCGAGACCCGACCTACCTACGAGCAGTACTTC. This codes for CASSFASETRPTYEQYF.